These 7 T cell receptor beta chains share one sample of origin, sequenced in a study of CD8 T cells in Susac syndrome. Random hexamers were used to reverse transcribe an amount of roughly 0.45 to 1 ug RNA. A single record per CDR3 protein comes from TCRdb applying MiXCR to the immunoSEQ multiplex PCR reads. The sample shows over 120,000 distinct CDR3 sequences, roughly 95% of them seen only once. The sequenced sample was CD4+ T cells from PBMCs. These receptors originate from a human donor in good health.

The chain recombines TRBV10-2 with TRBJ1-2; 9 nucleotides align to TRBD1. The J segment lost 4 bases and the V segment lost 4 bases, leaving 10 bases of the junction unmatched. CDR1 and CDR2 (germline): WSHSY, SAAADI. CDR3 length: 16 residues. Here the CDR3 reads CASSGAGDRATYGYTF. The CDR3 DNA is TGCGCCAGCAGTGGGGCGGGGGACAGGGCGACCTATGGCTACACCTTC.

CDR3 DNA sequence: TGTGCCAGCAGTTTAGAGGCATATTTCAACACTGAAGCTTTCTTT. Protein: CASSLEAYFNTEAFF. V gene TRBV12-3 or TRBV12-4 combines with J gene TRBJ1-1; no firm D call. Trimming pared 1 base from V and 2 bases from J, leaving 11 bases between. The CDR3 totals 15 residues.

This chain links TRBV20-1 with TRBJ2-5; D is perhaps TRBD2 (6 bases). This CDR3 comprises 16 residues. Germline CDR1 reads DFQATT; CDR2 reads SNEGSKA (reference sequence). The V end was cut by 1 base, the J end by 1 base, with 16 bases between. The CDR3: CSARGGGKRFQETQYF. DNA for the CDR3: TGCAGTGCTAGAGGGGGCGGGAAGAGGTTCCAAGAGACCCAGTACTTC.

The J gene is TRBJ2-1, the V gene TRBV20-1; D not certain. The CDR3 sequence is 11 residues long. Germline loops: CDR1 DFQATT, CDR2 SNEGSKA (reference sequence). DNA for the CDR3: TGCAGGGTGGATACCTACAATGAGCAGTTCTTC. As protein: CRVDTYNEQFF.

The chain uses TRBV3-1 and TRBJ2-2, with 8 nucleotides matching TRBD2. V lost 1 base, J lost 4 bases, and 11 bases stayed unmatched. Germline loops: CDR1 LGHDT, CDR2 YNNKEL (reference sequence). The CDR3 runs 18 residues. CDR3 nucleotide sequence: TGTGCCAGCAGCCAAGCGGTCCGGGGCGGGAGGATCACCGGGGAGCTGTTTTTT. Protein sequence: CASSQAVRGGRITGELFF.

The V call is TRBV12-3 or TRBV12-4, the J call TRBJ2-1; TRBD2 matches at 14 bases. Unmatched junction bases numbered 4, after V lost 4 bases and J lost 14 bases. The CDR3 is made up of 13 amino acids. The CDR3 sequence: CASSSGTSGSKFF. In nucleotides, the CDR3 is TGTGCCAGCAGTTCCGGGACTAGCGGGAGTAAGTTCTTC.

This chain links TRBV7-2 with TRBJ2-3, with no clear D. CDR1 is SGHTA, CDR2 FQGNSA, per germline. The CDR3 consists of 12 residues. V was trimmed by 5 bases and J by 8 bases, leaving 11 bases between them. For the CDR3, the DNA is TGTGCCAGCAGCCTCTTGAGAGGTACGCAGTATTTT. Translated, it gives CASSLLRGTQYF.